The 3 T cell receptor beta chains below come from one sample, sequenced in a study of blood T cell repertoires in COVID-19. Method: immunoSEQ multiplex PCR; TCRdb's copy keeps in-frame clones and lacks some. The table records about 210,000 clones, approximately 81% of them present only once. The sample consisted of peripheral blood. All receptors derive from a woman older than 75 with COVID-19, enrolled during active disease.

The V call is TRBV14, the J call TRBJ1-2; 7 nucleotides line up with TRBD1. CDR3 length: 15 residues. Per the germline V gene, CDR1 is SGHDN and CDR2 is FVKESK. The V segment lost 0 bases and the J segment 5 bases; nucleotides outside the gene matches: 6. In nucleotides, the CDR3 is TGTGCCAGCAGCCAAGATATCCGGACAGGATATGGCTACACCTTC. Translated: CASSQDIRTGYGYTF.

The chain employs TRBV19 and TRBJ2-5, with TRBD2 matching over 11 bases. The J segment lost 5 bases and the V segment lost 3 bases, leaving 5 bases of the junction unmatched. The CDR3 has 15 amino acids. The germline V gene has CDR1 LNHDA and CDR2 SQIVND (reference sequence). CDR3 sequence reads: CASSISGGARETQYF. For the CDR3, the DNA is TGTGCCAGTAGTATTAGCGGGGGGGCTCGTGAGACCCAGTACTTC.

The V gene is TRBV2, the J gene TRBJ1-1, with 8 bases matching TRBD1. Germline assignment: CDR1 SNHLY and CDR2 FYNNEI. With V trimmed by 7 bases and J by 2 bases, 9 bases remained unmatched. The CDR3 has 15 residues. This CDR3 is CASTHGGTGNTEAFF. In DNA form, the CDR3 reads TGTGCCAGCACCCACGGAGGGACAGGAAACACTGAAGCTTTCTTT.